The TCR beta chain under discussion was sequenced for a study of T cells in localized non-small cell lung cancer. Study observations and caveats: Only one tumor region was sequenced, so heterogeneity remains possible. Clonality of T cells reached its maximum in uninvolved adjacent lung, surpassing tumor. A median around 55 of the top 100 tumor clones appeared in adjacent lung. In the blood, greater T cell density corresponded to longer overall survival.

Unmatched junction bases numbered 5, after V lost 0 bases and J lost 4 bases. This CDR3 is built from 16 residues. The germline V gene has CDR1 SGDLS and CDR2 YYNGEE. A few counts support this clone. Its antigen is undetermined. Clones were read by immunoSEQ multiplex PCR, and TCRdb kept only the in-frame ones, dropping some. The table records roughly 76,000 clones, roughly 80% of them present only once. The J gene is TRBJ2-7, the V gene TRBV9, with 12 bases matching TRBD2. Specimen: PBMCs, collected before any cancer treatment. This TCR was sampled from a man aged 40 to 70 with stage II squamous cell lung carcinoma. The CDR3 nucleotides are TGTGCCAGCAGCGTAGCCCTAGCGGGGGGGCCGTACGAGCAGTACTTC. It specifies CASSVALAGGPYEQYF.